The 23 T cell receptor beta chains listed next were all sequenced from one sample in a study of cytomegalovirus exposure and HLA in healthy donors. Amplification used 60 Vbeta primers and 13 Jbeta primers. Sequencing used immunoSEQ multiplex PCR; TCRdb keeps in-frame clones, though not all of them. The table shows 160,000 or so clones, with 80% occurring only once. Sequences were obtained from PBMCs. The receptors originated from a man aged 18 to 29 in good health and CMV-seropositive.

The chain uses TRBV13 and TRBJ1-1; TRBD1 might be the D (6 bases). This CDR3 is 14 amino acids long. Germline loops: CDR1 PRHDT, CDR2 FYEKMQ (reference sequence). V lost 3 bases and J 10 bases, leaving 18 bases between the germline ends. In DNA, the CDR3 is TGTGCCAGCAGCTTCGGGGGGGCCCCCGGGGGAGCTTTCTTT. Translated: CASSFGGAPGGAFF.

The V gene is TRBV9, the J gene TRBJ2-5; maybe TRBD2 (5 bases). This CDR3 is 13 amino acids long. Trimming removed 0 bases at V and 3 bases at J, with 6 bases between. Germline V gene data show CDR1 as SGDLS and CDR2 as YYNGEE. The CDR3 here is CASSVAGKETQYF. The CDR3 DNA reads TGTGCCAGCAGCGTAGCGGGGAAAGAGACCCAGTACTTC.

The chain is built from TRBV9 and TRBJ2-7; TRBD2 aligns across 8 bases. Germline CDR1 is SGDLS and CDR2 is YYNGEE. Germline trimming cut 0 bases from V and 3 bases from J; bases unmatched to any gene: 5. The CDR3 totals 15 residues. CDR3 residues: CASSVGAGEDYEQYF. CDR3 sequence (DNA): TGTGCCAGCAGCGTAGGAGCGGGGGAAGACTACGAGCAGTACTTC. The whole variable domain, remainder taken from reference TRBV9 and TRBJ2-7, is DSGVTQTPKHLITATGQRVTLRCSPRSGDLSVYWYQQSLDQGLQFLIQYYNGEERAKGNILERFSAQQFPDLHSELNLSSLELGDSALYFCASSVGAGEDYEQYFGPGTRLTVT.

The CDR3 region has the DNA TGTGCCAGCTCACCAGCAGGGATGAGTGGCTACACCTTC. This sequence encodes CASSPAGMSGYTF. The rearrangement links TRBV18 to TRBJ1-2, with D tentatively TRBD1 (5 bases). This CDR3 is built from 13 residues. V lost 2 bases, J lost 7 bases, and 11 bases lay in between. The germline V gene encodes CDR1 KGHSH and CDR2 LQKENI.

The chain couples TRBV10-1 to TRBJ2-3; 10 nucleotides line up with TRBD1. The CDR3 contains 16 residues. Per germline, CDR1 WNHNN and CDR2 SYGVQD (reference sequence). The V segment lost 8 bases and the J segment 2 bases; nucleotides outside the gene matches: 10. CDR3 nucleotide sequence: TGCGCCAGCGCTCCCGGGACAGGGGCTACCACAGATACGCAGTATTTT. Translated, it gives CASAPGTGATTDTQYF.

The chain joins TRBV2 to TRBJ2-7; TRBD2 matches 13 bases. In germline, CDR1 is SNHLY, CDR2 FYNNEI. V lost 6 bases to trimming and J lost 2 bases; unmatched junction nucleotides: 10. The CDR3 has 17 amino acids. CDR3 sequence (DNA): TGTGCCAGCAGCGAACTAGCGGGAGGGGCCATTACCTACGAGCAGTACTTC. It specifies CASSELAGGAITYEQYF.

DNA of the CDR3: TGCAGTGCTAGTTGGCCAGATACGCAGTATTTT. As protein: CSASWPDTQYF. The chain has TRBV20-1 and TRBJ2-3; D call uncertain. The CDR3 loop spans 11 amino acids. V dropped 3 bases and J dropped 4 bases, with 5 bases sitting between them. Per the germline V gene, CDR1 is DFQATT and CDR2 is SNEGSKA (reference sequence).

This clone was counted once. This sequence joins TRBV10-2 and TRBJ2-3, with 9 nucleotides matching TRBD2. CDR3 length equals 14 residues. Germline V gene lookup returns CDR1 WSHSY and CDR2 SAAADI. V lost 6 bases, J lost 1 base, and 2 bases stayed unmatched. The CDR3 region is CASRLAGRTDTQYF. The CDR3 coding sequence is TGCGCCAGCAGACTAGCGGGCCGCACAGATACGCAGTATTTT.

A remark on this clone: A read error may account for a junction end that differs from germline. This chain connects TRBV2 to TRBJ2-1, with D maybe TRBD2 (6 bases). This CDR3 has 15 amino acids. Germline-derived CDR1 and CDR2 are SNHLY and FYNNEI. The CDR3 protein is CATLRLVGSSNEQFF. DNA of the CDR3: TGTGCCACCCTACGACTAGTGGGGTCCTCCAATGAGCAGTTCTTC.

The rearrangement uses TRBV9 and TRBJ2-3, with 13 bases aligning to TRBD2. After removal of 0 bases from V and 4 bases from J, the junction contained 2 bases not matched to a gene. This CDR3 is built from 16 residues. The germline gives CDR1 SGDLS, CDR2 YYNGEE. CDR3 in DNA: TGTGCCAGCAGCGTAGGGACTAGCGGGAGAGCAGATACGCAGTATTTT. As protein: CASSVGTSGRADTQYF.

This clone showed up just a few times. The chain couples TRBV5-6 to TRBJ2-1; 13 bases are a match to TRBD2. The CDR3 length is 15 residues. V dropped 4 bases and J dropped 7; count of bases not matched to a gene: 5. Germline CDR1 and CDR2: SGHDT and YYEEEE. The CDR3 DNA sequence: TGTGCCAGCAGCCTCGGACTAGCGGGGGATAATGAGCAGTTCTTC. Protein product: CASSLGLAGDNEQFF.

The gene calls are TRBV6-5 and TRBJ2-5; possible D gene TRBD2, 7 bases. From germline, CDR1 is MNHEY and CDR2 SVGAGI. V shed 8 bases and J shed 3 bases, with 16 bases lying between them. This CDR3 has 14 amino acids. The chain's CDR3 is CASSKWGGEETQYF. CDR3 coding DNA: TGTGCCAGCTCAAAGTGGGGGGGCGAAGAGACCCAGTACTTC.

This chain links TRBV7-9 with TRBJ2-7, with 7 bases that match TRBD1. The CDR3 runs 14 residues. The V gene's germline CDR1 is SEHNR and CDR2 FQNEAQ (reference sequence). The junction had 11 bases not matched to a gene; V was cut back by 8 bases and J by 4 bases. The CDR3, as DNA: TGTGCCAGCTCAAATCACAGGGGACCATACGAGCAGTACTTC. This gives the protein CASSNHRGPYEQYF.

V is TRBV13 and J is TRBJ1-1; TRBD1 matches 12 bases. This CDR3 spans 16 amino acids. Germline V gives CDR1 PRHDT, CDR2 FYEKMQ (reference sequence). V trimming: 5 bases; J trimming: 8 bases; junction bases outside the gene matches: 12. In DNA form, the CDR3 reads TGTGCCAGCAGCGCCGGGACAGGGGGCCGGGTCTTCGAAGCTTTCTTT. It encodes CASSAGTGGRVFEAFF.

Here the CDR3 DNA reads TGTGCCAGCAGCTTGTATGATACGCAGTATTTT. Translation: CASSLYDTQYF. V and J are TRBV5-8 and TRBJ2-3; D gene ambiguous. This CDR3 contains 11 residues. Germline assignment: CDR1 SGHTS and CDR2 YDEGEE. Between the trimmed V and J ends, which lost 1 base and 6 bases, there was a span of 3 bases.

V usage is TRBV14 and J usage is TRBJ2-3, with D perhaps matching TRBD2 (6 bases). This CDR3 has 15 residues. The germline V and J ends were trimmed by 1 base and 1 base, with 9 bases remaining between them. Germline assignment: CDR1 SGHDN and CDR2 FVKESK. The CDR3 loop reads CASSQGGTRTDTQYF. For the CDR3, the DNA is TGTGCCAGCAGCCAAGGCGGGACTCGCACAGATACGCAGTATTTT.

This clone came up a few times. This chain links TRBV19 with TRBJ2-3; possible D gene TRBD1, 5 bases. CDR3 size: 17 residues. Germline loops: CDR1 LNHDA, CDR2 SQIVND (reference sequence). V was shortened by 7 bases and J by 3 bases, with 23 bases between the two germline ends. CDR3 residues: CASTNLPGREGTDTQYF. For the CDR3, the DNA is TGTGCCAGTACCAACCTCCCGGGCAGGGAAGGAACAGATACGCAGTATTTT.

The V and J genes are TRBV18 and TRBJ2-1; D might be TRBD2 (5 bases). V lost 1 base, J lost 7 bases, and 11 bases lay in between. The CDR3 is made up of 14 amino acids. The germline V gene encodes CDR1 KGHSH and CDR2 LQKENI. The CDR3 DNA reads TGTGCCAGCTCACCACTAGTAGGAGGAAATGAGCAGTTCTTC. It encodes CASSPLVGGNEQFF.

The rearrangement joins TRBV30 to TRBJ1-5, with D perhaps TRBD1 (5 bases). Trimming took 1 base from V and 0 from J, leaving 16 bases between them. This CDR3 has 17 amino acids. The V gene's germline CDR1 is GTSNPN and CDR2 SVGIG (reference sequence). This CDR3 reads CAWSAGAGVYSNQPQHF. As DNA, the CDR3 is TGTGCCTGGAGTGCCGGAGCGGGGGTCTATAGCAATCAGCCCCAGCATTTT. Supplemented by reference TRBV30 and TRBJ1-5, the full variable domain reads SQTIHQWPATLVQPVGSPLSLECTVEGTSNPNLYWYRQAAGRGLQLLFYSVGIGQISSEVPQNLSASRPQDRQFILSSKKLLLSDSGFYLCAWSAGAGVYSNQPQHFGDGTRLSIL.

V usage is TRBV9 and J usage is TRBJ1-2; weak D call: TRBD1 (5 bases). V was clipped by 2 bases and J by 8 bases, with 19 bases between them. The germline gives CDR1 SGDLS, CDR2 YYNGEE. This CDR3 is 15 amino acids long. For the CDR3, the DNA is TGTGCCAGCAGCGTCATCAACGGTGGGGCGCGGGGCTACACCTTC. It is translated as CASSVINGGARGYTF.

This clone was found a few times. The DNA for the CDR3 is TGCGCCAGCAGCCAAGAAGGGGACAATCAGCCCCAGCATTTT. It specifies CASSQEGDNQPQHF. V usage is TRBV4-1 and J usage is TRBJ1-5, with D tentatively TRBD1 (5 bases). This CDR3 spans 14 amino acids. V dropped 0 bases and J dropped 3 bases, with 6 bases sitting between them. Germline assignment: CDR1 MGHRA and CDR2 YSYEKL.

The V call is TRBV7-9, the J call TRBJ2-7; 9 nucleotides match TRBD1. Germline V gene sequence: CDR1 SEHNR, CDR2 FQNEAQ (reference sequence). This CDR3 contains 15 residues. Trimming removed 4 bases from V and 5 bases from J; junction bases left unmatched: 9. This chain's CDR3 is CASSYPGTGPNEQYF. Written as DNA, the CDR3 is TGTGCCAGCAGCTACCCCGGGACAGGGCCTAACGAGCAGTACTTC.

This rearrangement joins TRBV11-2 to TRBJ2-7; 9 bases are shared with TRBD1. This CDR3 spans 15 amino acids. V shed 3 bases and J 1 base; nucleotides not matched to a gene: 4. The V gene's germline CDR1 is SGHAT and CDR2 FQNNGV. CDR3 coding DNA: TGTGCCAGCAGCTTGGGACAGGGATTTTCCTACGAGCAGTACTTC. This codes for CASSLGQGFSYEQYF.